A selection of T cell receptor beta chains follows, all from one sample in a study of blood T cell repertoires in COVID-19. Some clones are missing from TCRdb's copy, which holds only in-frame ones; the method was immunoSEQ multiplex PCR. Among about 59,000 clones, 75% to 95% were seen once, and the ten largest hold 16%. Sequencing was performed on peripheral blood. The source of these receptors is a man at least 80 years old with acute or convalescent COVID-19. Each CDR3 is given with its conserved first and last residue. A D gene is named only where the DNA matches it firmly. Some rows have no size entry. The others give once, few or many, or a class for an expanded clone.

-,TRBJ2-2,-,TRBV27,TGTGCCAGCAGTTGGCTCACCCCCGGGGAGCTGTTTTTT,CASSWLTPGELFF
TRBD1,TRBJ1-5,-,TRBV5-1,TGCGCCAGCAGCCCGGACAGGGGCAATCAGCCCCAGCATTTT,CASSPDRGNQPQHF
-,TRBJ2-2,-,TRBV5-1,TGCGCCAGCAGCTTAGGGCGGGCGGGACCAGCCACCGGGGAGCTGTTTTTT,CASSLGRAGPATGELFF
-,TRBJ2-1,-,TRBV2,TGTGCCAGCGGAGTGTTAGGGGCTACCTACAATGAGCAGTTCTTC,CASGVLGATYNEQFF
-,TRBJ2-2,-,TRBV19,TGTGCCAGTAGTCCTCGGACTCGTCAGGCCACCGGGGAGCTGTTTTTT,CASSPRTRQATGELFF
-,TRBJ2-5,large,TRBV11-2,TGTGCCAGCCGTCCCGCCGAACTAGCCCAAGAGACCCAGTACTTC,CASRPAELAQETQYF
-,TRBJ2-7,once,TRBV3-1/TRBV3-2,TGTGCCAGCAGCCCCCGCCCCCCCGACAGGCCCTACGAGCAGTACTTC,CASSPRPPDRPYEQYF
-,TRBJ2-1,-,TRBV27,TGTGCCAGCAGTTTAGTCCAGACAGTCGGGGGCAATGAGCAGTTCTTC,CASSLVQTVGGNEQFF
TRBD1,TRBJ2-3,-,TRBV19,TGTGCCAGTCGGGACAGTATCACAGATACGCAGTATTTT,CASRDSITDTQYF
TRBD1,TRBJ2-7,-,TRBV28,TGTGCCAGCAGTTTGTTGGACAGGGAGGAGGCGTACGAGCAGTACTTC,CASSLLDREEAYEQYF
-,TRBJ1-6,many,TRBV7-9,TGTGCCAGCAGCTCCCATGACCAGTCCGGAGGGCGATCACCCCTCCACTTT,CASSSHDQSGGRSPLHF
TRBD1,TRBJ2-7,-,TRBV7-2,TGTGCCAGCAGCTTAGGACAGGGGGACCTCTACGAGCAGTACTTC,CASSLGQGDLYEQYF
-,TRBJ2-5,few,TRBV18,TGTGCCAGCTCACAGACACCGTACCAAGAGACCCAGTACTTC,CASSQTPYQETQYF
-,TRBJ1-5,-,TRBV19,TGTGCCAGTAGTATAGCGGGGAGAGGCCAGCCCCAGCATTTT,CASSIAGRGQPQHF
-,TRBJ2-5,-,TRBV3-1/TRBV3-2,TGTGCCAGCAGCCAAGATCTCGGGACTGGAAGAGAGACCCAGTACTTC,CASSQDLGTGRETQYF
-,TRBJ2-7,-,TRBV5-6,TGTGCCAGCAGCTTTCAGAATGTCTACGAGCAGTACTTC,CASSFQNVYEQYF
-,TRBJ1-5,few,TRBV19,TGTGCCAGTAGTATAGACCAGGATCAGCCCCAGCATTTT,CASSIDQDQPQHF
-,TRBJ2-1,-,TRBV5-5,TGTGCCAGCAGCTTGAGCGATGGCTACAATGAGCAGTTCTTC,CASSLSDGYNEQFF
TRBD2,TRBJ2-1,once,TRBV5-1,TGCGCCAGCAGCTTACTAGCGGGGGATGAGCAGTTCTTC,CASSLLAGDEQFF
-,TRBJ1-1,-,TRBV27,TGTGCCAGCAGTTTAGAGGGGGACACTGAAGCTTTCTTT,CASSLEGDTEAFF
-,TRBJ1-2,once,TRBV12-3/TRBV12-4,TGTGCCAGCAGTTTAGGGAGTTATGGCTACACCTTC,CASSLGSYGYTF
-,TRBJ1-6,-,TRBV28,TGTGCCAGCAGCCTACAGGGTTTCTCCTATAATTCACCCCTCCACTTT,CASSLQGFSYNSPLHF
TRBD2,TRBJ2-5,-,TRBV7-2,TGTGCCAGCAGCTACGGGACTAGCGGGGGGCTTCAAGAGACCCAGTACTTC,CASSYGTSGGLQETQYF
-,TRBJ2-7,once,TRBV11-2,TGTGCCAGCAGCTCCACCTACGAGCAGTACTTC,CASSSTYEQYF
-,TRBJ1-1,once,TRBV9,TGTGCCAGCAGCGTAGCGACAGGAGGTATGGACACTGAAGCTTTCTTT,CASSVATGGMDTEAFF
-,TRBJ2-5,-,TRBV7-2,TGTGCCAGCAGCTTAGTGGGCACGGAGACCCAGTACTTC,CASSLVGTETQYF
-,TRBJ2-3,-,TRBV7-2,TGTGCCAGCAGCTTAGTCGGCACAGATACGCAGTATTTT,CASSLVGTDTQYF
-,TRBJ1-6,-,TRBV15,TGTGCCACCAGCAGAGCTCCAGGGGATGGCTCACCCCTCCACTTT,CATSRAPGDGSPLHF
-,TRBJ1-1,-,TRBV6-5,TGTGCCAGCAGTACCCCGACGGGGAACACTGAAGCTTTCTTT,CASSTPTGNTEAFF
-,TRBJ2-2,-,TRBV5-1,TGCGCCAGCAGCCGTGATGGCCCCGCGAACACCGGGGAGCTGTTTTTT,CASSRDGPANTGELFF
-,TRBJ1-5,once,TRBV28,TGTGCCAGCAGGCTAGGGGGTCCTCGGGGCAATCAGCCCCAGCATTTT,CASRLGGPRGNQPQHF
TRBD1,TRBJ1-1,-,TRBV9,TGTGCCAGCAGCCAAGGGACAGCTATTATGAGGAACACTGAAGCTTTCTTT,CASSQGTAIMRNTEAFF
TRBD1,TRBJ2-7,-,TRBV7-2,TGTGCCAGCAGCTTAGACGGGACAGGAGGCGAGCAGTACTTC,CASSLDGTGGEQYF
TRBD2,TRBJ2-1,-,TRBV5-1,TGCGCCAGCAGCTCCACTAGCGGGGGACCCGGGAATGAGCAGTTCTTC,CASSSTSGGPGNEQFF
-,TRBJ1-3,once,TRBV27,TGTGCCAGCAGTTCGGTTAACTCTGGAAACACCATATATTTT,CASSSVNSGNTIYF
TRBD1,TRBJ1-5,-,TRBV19,TGTGCCAGTAGTATGGACAGGGTGGTCGAGCGGAGCAATCAGCCCCAGCATTTT,CASSMDRVVERSNQPQHF
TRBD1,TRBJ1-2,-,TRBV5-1,TGCGCCAGCAGCCCGGGACAGGGAAGGTATGGCTACACCTTC,CASSPGQGRYGYTF
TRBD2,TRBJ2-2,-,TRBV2,TGTGCCAGCAGTAGCGGGGTGACGAACACCGGGGAGCTGTTTTTT,CASSSGVTNTGELFF
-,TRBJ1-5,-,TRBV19,TGTGCCAGTAGTATAGCGGGGGGGCTGGGTCAGCCCCAGCATTTT,CASSIAGGLGQPQHF
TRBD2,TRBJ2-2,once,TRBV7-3,TGTGCCAGCAGCTTAAATAGCGGGGGAACCGGGGAGCTGTTTTTT,CASSLNSGGTGELFF
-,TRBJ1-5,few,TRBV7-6,TGTGCCAGCAGCTTAGGGCGGGGGGGGATTCAGCCCCAGCATTTT,CASSLGRGGIQPQHF
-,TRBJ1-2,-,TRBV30,TGTGCCTGGAGTGTAGCACAGGGACGTAGAGGCTACACCTTC,CAWSVAQGRRGYTF
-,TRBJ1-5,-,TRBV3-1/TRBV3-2,TGTGCCAGCAGCCATCTCAGGGATCAGCCCCAGCATTTT,CASSHLRDQPQHF
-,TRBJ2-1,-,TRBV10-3,TGTGCCATCAGTGGGGCTCGGGAGGAGCAGTTCTTC,CAISGAREEQFF
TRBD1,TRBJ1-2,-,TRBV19,TGTGCCAGTAGTACGACGGGACAGGGGGCGGGAGGCTACACCTTC,CASSTTGQGAGGYTF
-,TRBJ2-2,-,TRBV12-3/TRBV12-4,TGTGCCAGCAGTTTTGCGGCCGGGGAGCTGTTTTTT,CASSFAAGELFF
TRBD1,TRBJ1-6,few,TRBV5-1,TGCGCCAGCAGCACGGGACAGGGCCCGGAGAATTCACCCCTCCACTTT,CASSTGQGPENSPLHF
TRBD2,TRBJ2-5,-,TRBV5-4,TGTGCCAGCAGCTTCGGGACTAGCGGGGCAGAGACCCAGTACTTC,CASSFGTSGAETQYF
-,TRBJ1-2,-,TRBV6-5,TGTGCCAGCAGCCGGGGGTTAGCAGACTATGGCTACACCTTC,CASSRGLADYGYTF
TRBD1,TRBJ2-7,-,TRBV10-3,TGTGCCATCAGCCAAACAGGGGGCTACGAGCAGTACTTC,CAISQTGGYEQYF
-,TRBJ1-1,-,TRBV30,TGTGCCTGGAGGCGGCAGGGGAGCACTGAAGCTTTCTTT,CAWRRQGSTEAFF
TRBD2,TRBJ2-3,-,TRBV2,TGTGCCAGCAAAACCCTAGCGGGGGCCCGCACAGATACGCAGTATTTT,CASKTLAGARTDTQYF
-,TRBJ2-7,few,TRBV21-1,TGTGCCAGCCGGGCCCCCGGGGACAGGGAGGGGTACGAGCAGTACTTC,CASRAPGDREGYEQYF
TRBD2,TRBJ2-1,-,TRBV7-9,TGTGCCAGCAGCTCCCTGGGGGGGACTACTATTTACAATGAGCAGTTCTTC,CASSSLGGTTIYNEQFF
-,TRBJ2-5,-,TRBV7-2,TGTGCCAGCAGCTTAGAGTCGGGGGGCCGAGAGACCCAGTACTTC,CASSLESGGRETQYF
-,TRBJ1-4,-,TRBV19,TGTGCCACCCCCGACAGTGGGTATGAAAAACTGTTTTTT,CATPDSGYEKLFF
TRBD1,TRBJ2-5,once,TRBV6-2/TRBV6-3,TGTGCCAGCAGTTACTCCGGGACAGGGGCCCAAGAGACCCAGTACTTC,CASSYSGTGAQETQYF
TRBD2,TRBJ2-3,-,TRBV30,TGTGCCGCCCGGGGGGGGGTCGGCCCAGATACGCAGTATTTT,CAARGGVGPDTQYF
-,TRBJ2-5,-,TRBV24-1,TGTGCCACCAGTGATTTGCATAGCACCTCAGAGACCCAGTACTTC,CATSDLHSTSETQYF
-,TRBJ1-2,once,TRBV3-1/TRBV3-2,TGTGCCAGCAGCCAAGGCACAGCCAACTATGGCTACACCTTC,CASSQGTANYGYTF